This T cell receptor (beta chain) came from a study of T-cell reconstitution after alpha-beta-depleted transplantation in children (dated by TCRdb to 2016 to 2017). Background for the entire study: Using TCR repertoire profiling, the study quantitatively followed how T-cell immune reconstitution unfolded in children after TCRalphabeta/CD19-depleted allogeneic hematopoietic cell transplantation.

Libraries were built with PCR. The run used an Illumina HiSeq 2500. To normalize quantification of the TCRbeta repertoire, the TCR libraries were built with molecular barcoding that relied on unique molecular identifiers. Starting from the raw public reads, TCRdb applied fastp trimming at Q25, assembled clones with MiXCR and retained in-frame beta chains. Rows are combined by CDR3 protein, so each entry shows the most common genes and DNA. In all, the sample holds nearly 550,000 distinct CDR3 sequences, and 15% to 20% of those were seen once. Less than 4% of the sample comes from the top ten. Note on this clonotype: Its antigen remains unidentified. No qualities accompany the bases; no much larger clone lies one base away.

The germline V gene provides CDR1 MGHRA and CDR2 YSYEKL. From its cysteine to its phenylalanine, the CDR3 spans 16 amino acids. Of all the DNA, just the CDR3 is kept, 48 bases in frame from base 1. The germline V end is reduced by 4 bases and the J end by 0 bases; junction bases left unmatched: 8. The chain links TRBV4-1 with TRBJ2-7; 8 bases in the middle match TRBD2. The source was PBMCs from the stem cell graft donor, collected from the stem cell graft. This receptor was identified in a human donor who donated a stem cell graft to a child with acute lymphoblastic leukemia. The DNA sequence is given as TGCGCCAGCAGCCCCCCGGGAGGGGACCACTCCTACGAGCAGTACTTC. Its protein is CASSPPGGDHSYEQYF.